The clone carrying this TCR beta chain has just one count. The data originate from a study of blood T cell repertoires in COVID-19. Study context: The origin of the acute and convalescent COVID-19 samples was the United States, Italy and Spain. In each case, the material was cDNA or gDNA derived from T cells, B-cell-depleted T cells, or PBMCs.

In the original processing: Reference gene primer amplification gave nucleated cell count estimates. The data were produced by immunoSEQ multiplex PCR, yet TCRdb's version contains in-frame clones alone and is incomplete. The V and J calls and clone size are taken from that table; D and trimming were inferred from the DNA. This sample has roughly 200,000 clones, with roughly 75% found just once. The V gene lost 5 bases and the J gene lost 11 bases, with 13 bases spanning the gap. This CDR3 spans 12 amino acids. Germline V lookup: CDR1 SGHAT, CDR2 FQNNGV. The chain recombines TRBV11-2 with TRBJ1-5, with D unclear. The TCR originated in a man between 65 and 79 years old with active or convalescent COVID-19. The sequenced material came from peripheral blood. The CDR3 DNA is TGTGCCAGCAGCCCAGGCGGAGGCTCCCAGCATTTT. It specifies CASSPGGGSQHF.